These 32 T cell receptor beta chains share one sample of origin, sequenced in a study of blood T cell repertoires in COVID-19. TCRdb's table, derived via immunoSEQ multiplex PCR, lists solely in-frame clones and lacks some. The sample consists of around 220,000 clones, approximately 86% of them appearing once. The sequenced material came from PBMCs or T cells enriched from blood (not recorded which). The source is a woman aged 25 to 45 with acute COVID-19.

This clone was observed a handful of times. The J gene is TRBJ1-1, the V gene TRBV5-8; tentatively, D is TRBD1 (5 bases). This CDR3 has 17 residues. Trimming took off 4 bases at V and 1 base at J, with 20 bases between the two ends. CDR1 and CDR2 from the germline V gene are SGHTS and YDEGEE. CDR3 loop: CASSTLGGGSGNTEAFF. The CDR3 coding sequence is TGTGCCAGCAGCACCCTTGGGGGGGGTTCGGGGAACACTGAAGCTTTCTTT.

The rearrangement uses TRBV14 and TRBJ1-2; 8 nucleotides align to TRBD1. V was pared by 4 bases and J by 3 bases, with 1 base of the junction left unmatched. The CDR3 consists of 13 residues. Germline CDR1 reads SGHDN; CDR2 reads FVKESK. CDR3 DNA sequence: TGTGCCAGCAGCCCGGGACAGGACTATGGCTACACCTTC. Protein: CASSPGQDYGYTF.

V is TRBV27 and J is TRBJ2-7; D remains ambiguous. The germline V and J ends were trimmed by 1 base and 7 bases, with 14 bases remaining between them. CDR3 length equals 14 residues. Per the germline V gene, CDR1 is MNHEY and CDR2 is SMNVEV (reference sequence). The DNA for the CDR3 is TGTGCCAGCAGTTTATGGTCATTGCCCAGGGAGCAGTACTTC. Protein: CASSLWSLPREQYF.

The V call is TRBV7-9, the J call TRBJ2-1; the match to TRBD2 covers 11 bases. CDR3 length: 16 residues. After removal of 2 bases from V and 5 bases from J, the junction contained 5 bases not matched to a gene. Germline-derived CDR1 and CDR2 are SEHNR and FQNEAQ (reference sequence). This chain's CDR3 is CASSLLLAGGNNEQFF. As DNA, the CDR3 is TGTGCCAGCAGCTTACTGCTAGCGGGAGGCAACAATGAGCAGTTCTTC. Combining the CDR3 with reference TRBV7-9 and TRBJ2-1 gives the whole variable domain DTGVSQNPRHKITKRGQNVTFRCDPISEHNRLYWYRQTLGQGPEFLTYFQNEAQLEKSRLLSDRFSAERPKGSFSTLEIQRTEQGDSAMYLCASSLLLAGGNNEQFFGPGTRLTVL.

This clone was counted a few times. V is TRBV12-3 or TRBV12-4 and J is TRBJ1-4; maybe TRBD1 (5 bases). V gave up 2 bases and J gave up 7 bases, with 8 bases separating them. The CDR3 runs to 13 residues. The CDR3, as DNA: TGTGCCAGCAGTTTATCAGGGATTGAAAAACTGTTTTTT. This sequence encodes CASSLSGIEKLFF.

The J gene is TRBJ2-7, the V gene TRBV7-9, with D perhaps matching TRBD2 (5 bases). The germline V gene encodes CDR1 SEHNR and CDR2 FQNEAQ (reference sequence). V gave up 3 bases and J gave up 0 bases, with 9 bases separating them. This CDR3 is built from 14 residues. CDR3 sequence (DNA): TGTGCCAGCAGCTTCCCGGGGAGCTCCTACGAGCAGTACTTC. It encodes CASSFPGSSYEQYF. Full variable domain (remainder filled in from reference TRBV7-9 and TRBJ2-7): DTGVSQNPRHKITKRGQNVTFRCDPISEHNRLYWYRQTLGQGPEFLTYFQNEAQLEKSRLLSDRFSAERPKGSFSTLEIQRTEQGDSAMYLCASSFPGSSYEQYFGPGTRLTVT.

The rearrangement links TRBV4-3 to TRBJ2-3; 12 positions match TRBD2. Germline CDR1 and CDR2: LGHNA and YSLEER. The CDR3 runs to 18 residues. The V segment lost 0 bases and the J segment 2 bases; nucleotides outside the gene matches: 6. The CDR3 DNA reads TGCGCCAGCAGCCAAGAGAGCGGGACTAGCGGGTTCACAGATACGCAGTATTTT. Amino acid sequence: CASSQESGTSGFTDTQYF.

V gene TRBV5-1 combines with J gene TRBJ1-2, with 9 bases fitting TRBD1. After removal of 4 bases from V and 2 bases from J, the junction contained 9 bases not matched to a gene. CDR3 length equals 16 residues. Germline-derived CDR1 and CDR2 are SGHRS and YFSETQ. The CDR3 bases are TGCGCCAGCAGCCCCCTGCCAGGACAGGGGAACTATGGCTACACCTTC. The encoded protein is CASSPLPGQGNYGYTF.

The rearrangement uses TRBV19 and TRBJ2-3, with D perhaps TRBD2 (6 bases). Germline loops: CDR1 LNHDA, CDR2 SQIVND (reference sequence). CDR3 length equals 14 residues. V lost 5 bases and J 8 bases, leaving 17 bases between the germline ends. The CDR3 nucleotides are TGTGCCAGTAGTGGGGCCGGGACTCTAGTTACGCAGTATTTT. The encoded protein is CASSGAGTLVTQYF.

V usage is TRBV19 and J usage is TRBJ1-6; tentatively, D is TRBD1 (5 bases). Germline CDR1 reads LNHDA; CDR2 reads SQIVND (reference sequence). The CDR3 extends over 15 amino acids. V lost 7 bases, J lost 7 bases, and 17 bases lay in between. The DNA for the CDR3 is TGTGCCAGTACAGGCGCGGGGCGCTTAAATTCACCCCTCCACTTT. The encoded protein is CASTGAGRLNSPLHF.

This clone appeared once. A single base is all that separates this from a far larger clone, so a read error is likely. Other DNA sequences in this specimen translate into the identical CDR3. This chain links TRBV28 with TRBJ2-7; D gene uncertain. V was cut by 4 bases and J by 3 bases, with 4 bases left in between. This CDR3 is 11 amino acids long. Looked up from germline, CDR1 is MDHEN and CDR2 is SYDVKM. CDR3 nucleotide sequence: TGTGCCAGCAGTTCGTTCTACGAGCAGTACTTC. It codes for CASSSFYEQYF.

V usage is TRBV2 and J usage is TRBJ1-1, with TRBD1 as a possible D gene (5 bases). V lost 6 bases and J 0 bases, leaving 14 bases between the germline ends. The germline V gene has CDR1 SNHLY and CDR2 FYNNEI. CDR3 length equals 15 residues. The DNA of the CDR3 is TGTGCCAGCAGGGTTCAGACAGAGATGAACACTGAAGCTTTCTTT. Translated: CASRVQTEMNTEAFF.

The chain couples TRBV3-1 (or the pseudogene TRBV3-2) to TRBJ2-7, with D unresolved. The germline V and J ends were trimmed by 1 base and 0 bases, with 7 bases remaining between them. This CDR3 spans 14 amino acids. Germline V lookup: CDR1 LGHDT, CDR2 YNNKEL (reference sequence). CDR3 protein: CASSQAYSSYEQYF. The CDR3 DNA is TGTGCCAGCAGCCAAGCTTATAGCTCCTACGAGCAGTACTTC.

The V call is TRBV29-1, the J call TRBJ2-3; TRBD2 might be the D (6 bases). Germline CDR1 is SQVTM and CDR2 is ANQGSEA. V gave up 6 bases and J gave up 2 bases, with 18 bases separating them. The CDR3 is 15 residues long. The CDR3 is CSVTHSGPPTDTQYF. Here the CDR3 DNA reads TGCAGCGTCACCCATAGCGGCCCCCCCACAGATACGCAGTATTTT.

The CDR3 DNA sequence: TGTGCCAGCAGTTTATATGCCTGGGGGGGTCGAGATACGCAGTATTTT. Amino acids: CASSLYAWGGRDTQYF. The rearrangement uses TRBV28 and TRBJ2-3, with TRBD2 identical over 7 bases. Unmatched junction bases numbered 9, after V lost 1 base and J lost 5 bases. The CDR3 contains 16 residues. The V gene's germline CDR1 is MDHEN and CDR2 SYDVKM.

In regard to this clone: The sample carries other DNA sequences with the same CDR3. This chain links TRBV7-9 with TRBJ1-2, with TRBD1 matching 8 bases. V gave up 4 bases and J gave up 2 bases; unmatched junction bases: 3. The CDR3 covers 14 residues. The germline CDR1 and CDR2 sequences are SEHNR and FQNEAQ (reference sequence). The CDR3 sequence: CASSSPGGNYGYTF. CDR3 nucleotide sequence: TGTGCCAGCAGCTCGCCAGGGGGCAACTATGGCTACACCTTC.

The chain combines TRBV5-6 with TRBJ2-1; 12 bases match TRBD1. The CDR3 consists of 16 residues. Unmatched junction bases numbered 9, after V lost 4 bases and J lost 7 bases. The germline V gene encodes CDR1 SGHDT and CDR2 YYEEEE. CDR3 residues: CASSSKGQGAGNEQFF. The CDR3 nucleotides are TGTGCCAGCAGCAGCAAGGGACAGGGGGCCGGGAATGAGCAGTTCTTC.

The chain recombines TRBV27 with TRBJ2-1; 7 bases align to TRBD1. Trimming took 2 bases from V and 8 from J; bases not matched to a gene: 9. Germline assignment: CDR1 MNHEY and CDR2 SMNVEV (reference sequence). CDR3 length: 15 residues. The CDR3 loop reads CASSLLGGYDDEQFF. Written as DNA, the CDR3 is TGTGCCAGCAGTTTACTAGGGGGCTATGACGATGAGCAGTTCTTC.

The genes are TRBV30 and TRBJ2-5; 7 bases are a match to TRBD1. The CDR3 covers 13 residues. Germline CDR1 reads GTSNPN; CDR2 reads SVGIG (reference sequence). Germline trimming cut 2 bases from V and 2 bases from J; bases unmatched to any gene: 2. The CDR3 sequence: CAWSRDSQETQYF. CDR3 bases: TGTGCCTGGAGTCGGGACAGTCAAGAGACCCAGTACTTC.

The chain has TRBV11-3 and TRBJ1-1, with D perhaps TRBD1 (5 bases). This CDR3 is 15 amino acids long. V was cut by 5 bases and J by 1 base, with 14 bases left in between. Germline CDR1 and CDR2: SGHNT and YENEEA. DNA for the CDR3: TGTGCCAGCAGCATTCTCGGGGGGAGGAACACTGAAGCTTTCTTT. This codes for CASSILGGRNTEAFF. Variable domain in full (rest from reference TRBV11-3 and TRBJ1-1): EAGVVQSPRYKIIEKKQPVAFWCNPISGHNTLYWYLQNLGQGPELLIRYENEEAVDDSQLPKDRFSAERLKGVDSTLKIQPAELGDSAVYLCASSILGGRNTEAFFGQGTRLTVV.

This chain uses TRBV27 with TRBJ2-5; D unclear. Deletions cut 5 bases from V and 0 bases from J, with 10 bases between. The CDR3 extends over 14 amino acids. Germline-derived CDR1 and CDR2 are MNHEY and SMNVEV (reference sequence). The CDR3: CASSPRLYQETQYF. The CDR3, as DNA: TGTGCCAGCAGTCCAAGACTGTACCAAGAGACCCAGTACTTC.

This chain joins TRBV10-3 and TRBJ2-1; 10 nucleotides line up with TRBD2. The germline CDR1 and CDR2 sequences are ENHRY and SYGVKD. With 11 bases clipped from V and 6 bases from J, the junction kept 10 bases outside the gene matches. The CDR3 is 14 amino acids. CDR3 amino acids: CAGRAGGGSNEQFF. CDR3 nucleotides: TGTGCCGGAAGAGCGGGAGGGGGCTCCAATGAGCAGTTCTTC.

V usage is TRBV3-1 (or the pseudogene TRBV3-2) and J usage is TRBJ2-2; 10 nucleotides agree with TRBD2. Germline V gives CDR1 LGHDT, CDR2 YNNKEL (reference sequence). This CDR3 has 17 amino acids. Trimming at V came to 3 bases and at J to 3 bases, leaving 7 bases not matched to a gene. The CDR3 sequence: CASSHFGGLAYTGELFF. The CDR3 nucleotides are TGTGCCAGCAGCCATTTTGGGGGACTAGCGTACACCGGGGAGCTGTTTTTT.

The gene calls are TRBV4-1 and TRBJ2-7; 8 nucleotides line up with TRBD2. This CDR3 spans 16 amino acids. V was clipped by 4 bases and J by 5 bases; unmatched bases: 13. From germline, CDR1 is MGHRA and CDR2 YSYEKL. The CDR3 coding sequence is TGCGCCAGCAGCCTCCCACCCGGACTAGCTATCCACGAGCAGTACTTC. This sequence encodes CASSLPPGLAIHEQYF.

The genes are TRBV15 and TRBJ2-7, with 7 bases matching TRBD1. The CDR3 has 16 residues. The V and J ends lost 0 bases and 3 bases, in that order; junction bases with no gene match: 8. Germline lookup yields CDR1 LNHNV and CDR2 YYDKDF (reference sequence). CDR3 nucleotides: TGTGCCACCAGCAGAGATTATACAGGGGAAAACTACGAGCAGTACTTC. This gives the protein CATSRDYTGENYEQYF.

A few counts support this clone. The chain uses TRBV9 and TRBJ1-3, with 8 bases fitting TRBD1. Germline V CDR1 and CDR2: SGDLS, YYNGEE. V shed 3 bases, J shed 0 bases, and the junction held 8 bases outside the gene matches. The CDR3 spans 17 residues. In DNA form, the CDR3 reads TGTGCCAGCAGCGCAGGACAGGGAGGAGACTCTGGAAACACCATATATTTT. Amino acids: CASSAGQGGDSGNTIYF. Using reference TRBV9 and TRBJ1-3 for the parts outside the CDR3, the full variable domain is DSGVTQTPKHLITATGQRVTLRCSPRSGDLSVYWYQQSLDQGLQFLIQYYNGEERAKGNILERFSAQQFPDLHSELNLSSLELGDSALYFCASSAGQGGDSGNTIYFGEGSWLTVV.

The chain combines TRBV28 with TRBJ2-5, with a weak D call TRBD2 (6 bases). The CDR3 totals 18 residues. V lost 1 base and J 5 bases, leaving 23 bases between the germline ends. Per germline, CDR1 MDHEN and CDR2 SYDVKM. This CDR3 is CASSLSPRIGGASETQYF. CDR3 nucleotides: TGTGCCAGCAGTTTATCCCCCAGGATTGGAGGGGCGTCGGAGACCCAGTACTTC.

This clone was counted between two and nine times. The chain recombines TRBV27 with TRBJ1-1; 7 bases line up with TRBD1. V lost 6 bases to trimming and J lost 3 bases; unmatched junction nucleotides: 13. In germline, CDR1 is MNHEY, CDR2 SMNVEV (reference sequence). The CDR3 consists of 16 residues. The CDR3 region is CASRSSGGRFDTEAFF. Here the CDR3 DNA reads TGTGCCAGCAGGAGTTCAGGGGGTAGGTTTGACACTGAAGCTTTCTTT.

The rearrangement uses TRBV3-1 (or the pseudogene TRBV3-2) and TRBJ1-3; TRBD1 aligns across 8 bases. The CDR3 runs to 15 residues. Germline assignment: CDR1 LGHDT and CDR2 YNNKEL (reference sequence). J was trimmed by 5 bases and V by 4 bases; bases with no gene match: 7. The CDR3 coding sequence is TGTGCCAGCAGCCCCTGGACAGGGTTGAGAAACACCATATATTTT. Translating it yields CASSPWTGLRNTIYF.

The genes are TRBV6-6 and TRBJ1-2, with 8 bases that match TRBD1. Germline V gives CDR1 MNHNY, CDR2 SVGAGI (reference sequence). CDR3 length: 13 residues. J was trimmed by 7 bases and V by 7 bases; bases with no gene match: 8. In DNA, the CDR3 is TGTGCCAGCACCCCCGGGACAGGTTTTGGCTACACCTTC. As protein: CASTPGTGFGYTF.

The genes are TRBV28 and TRBJ1-2, with a weak D call TRBD1 (6 bases). This CDR3 has 14 amino acids. The V end lost 3 bases, the J end lost 11 bases, and 19 bases lay between the germline ends. CDR1 is MDHEN, CDR2 SYDVKM, per germline. CDR3 sequence reads: CASSLGDRSKGYTF. The CDR3 DNA reads as TGTGCCAGCAGTTTGGGCGACAGGAGTAAAGGGTACACCTTC.

The chain uses TRBV5-1 and TRBJ2-7; 9 nucleotides match TRBD1. Losses at the gene ends were 5 bases for V and 3 bases for J; bases not matched to a gene: 6. The germline CDR1 and CDR2 sequences are SGHRS and YFSETQ. The CDR3 is made up of 14 amino acids. In nucleotides, the CDR3 is TGCGCCAGCAGACCGGGACAGGGTGTCTACGAGCAGTACTTC. It translates to CASRPGQGVYEQYF. Full variable domain (rest looked up from reference TRBV5-1 and TRBJ2-7): KAGVTQTPRYLIKTRGQQVTLSCSPISGHRSVSWYQQTPGQGLQFLFEYFSETQRNKGNFPGRFSGRQFSNSRSEMNVSTLELGDSALYLCASRPGQGVYEQYFGPGTRLTVT.